This TCR beta chain was retrieved from a study of blood T cells in healthy people across ages. Study information: Per every two T cells, about one barcoded beta molecule was captured by template switching. Study results and caveats: Older age went with lower TCR beta diversity per million T cells, in a roughly linear way. Long-lived donors exceeded aged donors in naive CD4+ cells and diversity.

For the second PCR, which ran for roughly 6 to 11 cycles, a sample-barcoded 5' primer and a J-beta primer mix were used. TCRdb reprocessed the 5' RACE reads with MiXCR, giving one entry per CDR3 protein. The data contain some 370,000 distinct CDR3 sequences, more than 45% of them singletons. The V and J ends lost 2 bases and 5 bases respectively, with 7 bases between them. CDR3 size: 14 residues. This clonotype was picked up one time. What it binds is not known. The donors, all healthy, were Caucasians living in Russia, aged roughly 6 to 90. This clonotype was sampled from a man in his 60s in good health. Sequencing input: blood. V gene TRBV12-3 or TRBV12-4 combines with J gene TRBJ1-6; a possible D gene is TRBD1 (5 bases). In nucleotides, the CDR3 is TGTGCCAGCAGTTTACACAGGAATAATTCACCCCTCCACTTT. Translating gives CASSLHRNNSPLHF.